This TCR beta chain was observed in a study of blood T cell repertoires in COVID-19. In the study overall: Spain, Italy and the United States supplied samples that represented acute and convalescent COVID-19.

The V end lost 0 bases, the J end lost 5 bases, and 19 bases lay between the germline ends. CDR1 is SGHTA, CDR2 FQGNSA, per germline. The CDR3 spans 17 residues. Methods used by the authors: Nucleated cell counts were estimated from reference gene primer amplification. TCRdb's table, derived via immunoSEQ multiplex PCR, lists solely in-frame clones and lacks some. D and trimming were read from the DNA, whereas the V and J calls and clone size are those reported in that table. Of 30,000 or so clones in the sample, 86% were seen once. The sample comprised peripheral blood. This clonotype originated in a human donor with active COVID-19. The donor label of this sample is uncertain. The V call is TRBV7-2, the J call TRBJ1-1, with D uncertain. The CDR3 nucleotides read TGTGCCAGCAGCTTAGCTCTTTCCTCCGGGGAAGGAACTGAAGCTTTCTTT. As protein: CASSLALSSGEGTEAFF.